This T cell receptor (beta chain) emerged from a study of T cell repertoires in cytomegalovirus infection (dated by TCRdb to 2018 to 2020). Concerning the study at large: Recently identified HLA-C-restricted CMV epitopes, whose presentation resists viral immunomodulation, were targeted by peptide stimulations together with well-studied HLA-B-restricted epitopes. Donor HLA type was relevant to the analysis, as public TCR beta signatures indicated carriage of CMV infection together with the matching HLA type. Study-wide conclusions, independent of this receptor: The ex vivo response was dominated by HLA-C-restricted CMV-specific TCR beta clonotypes, which also provided the single most frequent clonotype in two of eight donors. In both this cohort and an independent roughly 330-donor cohort, the cumulative frequency of public TCR beta family members distinguished carriers of CMV infection plus the relevant HLA type.

The germline ends are 15 bases apart after V is trimmed by 5 bases and J by 6 bases. From the cysteine up to the phenylalanine, the CDR3 has a length of 14 residues. Here the CDR3 DNA is all that survives: 42 bases in frame from base 1. The CDR1 and CDR2 encoded by the germline V gene are SGHVT and SQSDAQ. The intended sense of this specimen's treatment or condition label: in vitro stimulation with specific CMV peptide epitopes to enrich CMV-specific T cells. Sequenced using an Illumina HiSeq 1500. TCRdb took the public reads, trimmed them with fastp at Q25, ran MiXCR for clone calling and kept in-frame beta chains. Identical CDR3 protein sequences are pooled into one entry, listed with their most common genes and DNA. The sample has approximately 74,000 distinct CDR3 sequences on record, roughly 37% of them singletons. Over 85% of the sample lies in the top ten. To note about this clonotype: It has no known antigen specificity. Per-base quality was not reported, and no clone a single base away is much larger than it.

The clonotype comes from a human donor in good health (CMV status not recorded). Some clones in this sample may be carry-over from other donors' samples. This sample comprised CD8+ T cells from cultured PBMCs, obtained from culture after CMV antigen stimulation. The sequence joins TRBV7-4 to TRBJ2-3, with the D gene call left open. This receptor has the CDR3 CASSEGLSADTQYF. The nucleotide sequence reads as follows: TGTGCCAGCAGCGAAGGGTTGAGTGCGGATACGCAGTATTTT.